This section outlines one T cell receptor (beta chain) sequence together with its context. What it binds is unknown. The sample belongs to a study of cytomegalovirus exposure and HLA in healthy donors. Notes on the study in general: Common viral pathogens (according to a later analysis) appeared linked to several of the most significant clusters. An Asian-associated ancestry cluster reportedly showed fewer N-insertions than the roughly 670-donor mean in a later analysis.

CDR1 MNHNY and CDR2 SVGAGI come from the germline V gene (reference sequence). The CDR3 contains 15 residues. With V trimmed by 4 bases and J by 6 bases, 6 bases remained unmatched. The PCR had 60 Vbeta and 13 Jbeta primers. Generated by immunoSEQ multiplex PCR, the TCRdb table keeps only in-frame clones and is missing some. The data hold under 200,000 clones, with just under 80% observed a single time. This sequence originates from a woman aged 45-60 years in good health and CMV-seropositive. The source material was PBMCs. The chain joins TRBV6-6 to TRBJ2-1, with TRBD2 matching 10 bases. Written as DNA, the CDR3 is TGTGCCAGCAGTTCTGTAGCGGGAGGTCTCAATGAGCAGTTCTTC. Protein sequence: CASSSVAGGLNEQFF.